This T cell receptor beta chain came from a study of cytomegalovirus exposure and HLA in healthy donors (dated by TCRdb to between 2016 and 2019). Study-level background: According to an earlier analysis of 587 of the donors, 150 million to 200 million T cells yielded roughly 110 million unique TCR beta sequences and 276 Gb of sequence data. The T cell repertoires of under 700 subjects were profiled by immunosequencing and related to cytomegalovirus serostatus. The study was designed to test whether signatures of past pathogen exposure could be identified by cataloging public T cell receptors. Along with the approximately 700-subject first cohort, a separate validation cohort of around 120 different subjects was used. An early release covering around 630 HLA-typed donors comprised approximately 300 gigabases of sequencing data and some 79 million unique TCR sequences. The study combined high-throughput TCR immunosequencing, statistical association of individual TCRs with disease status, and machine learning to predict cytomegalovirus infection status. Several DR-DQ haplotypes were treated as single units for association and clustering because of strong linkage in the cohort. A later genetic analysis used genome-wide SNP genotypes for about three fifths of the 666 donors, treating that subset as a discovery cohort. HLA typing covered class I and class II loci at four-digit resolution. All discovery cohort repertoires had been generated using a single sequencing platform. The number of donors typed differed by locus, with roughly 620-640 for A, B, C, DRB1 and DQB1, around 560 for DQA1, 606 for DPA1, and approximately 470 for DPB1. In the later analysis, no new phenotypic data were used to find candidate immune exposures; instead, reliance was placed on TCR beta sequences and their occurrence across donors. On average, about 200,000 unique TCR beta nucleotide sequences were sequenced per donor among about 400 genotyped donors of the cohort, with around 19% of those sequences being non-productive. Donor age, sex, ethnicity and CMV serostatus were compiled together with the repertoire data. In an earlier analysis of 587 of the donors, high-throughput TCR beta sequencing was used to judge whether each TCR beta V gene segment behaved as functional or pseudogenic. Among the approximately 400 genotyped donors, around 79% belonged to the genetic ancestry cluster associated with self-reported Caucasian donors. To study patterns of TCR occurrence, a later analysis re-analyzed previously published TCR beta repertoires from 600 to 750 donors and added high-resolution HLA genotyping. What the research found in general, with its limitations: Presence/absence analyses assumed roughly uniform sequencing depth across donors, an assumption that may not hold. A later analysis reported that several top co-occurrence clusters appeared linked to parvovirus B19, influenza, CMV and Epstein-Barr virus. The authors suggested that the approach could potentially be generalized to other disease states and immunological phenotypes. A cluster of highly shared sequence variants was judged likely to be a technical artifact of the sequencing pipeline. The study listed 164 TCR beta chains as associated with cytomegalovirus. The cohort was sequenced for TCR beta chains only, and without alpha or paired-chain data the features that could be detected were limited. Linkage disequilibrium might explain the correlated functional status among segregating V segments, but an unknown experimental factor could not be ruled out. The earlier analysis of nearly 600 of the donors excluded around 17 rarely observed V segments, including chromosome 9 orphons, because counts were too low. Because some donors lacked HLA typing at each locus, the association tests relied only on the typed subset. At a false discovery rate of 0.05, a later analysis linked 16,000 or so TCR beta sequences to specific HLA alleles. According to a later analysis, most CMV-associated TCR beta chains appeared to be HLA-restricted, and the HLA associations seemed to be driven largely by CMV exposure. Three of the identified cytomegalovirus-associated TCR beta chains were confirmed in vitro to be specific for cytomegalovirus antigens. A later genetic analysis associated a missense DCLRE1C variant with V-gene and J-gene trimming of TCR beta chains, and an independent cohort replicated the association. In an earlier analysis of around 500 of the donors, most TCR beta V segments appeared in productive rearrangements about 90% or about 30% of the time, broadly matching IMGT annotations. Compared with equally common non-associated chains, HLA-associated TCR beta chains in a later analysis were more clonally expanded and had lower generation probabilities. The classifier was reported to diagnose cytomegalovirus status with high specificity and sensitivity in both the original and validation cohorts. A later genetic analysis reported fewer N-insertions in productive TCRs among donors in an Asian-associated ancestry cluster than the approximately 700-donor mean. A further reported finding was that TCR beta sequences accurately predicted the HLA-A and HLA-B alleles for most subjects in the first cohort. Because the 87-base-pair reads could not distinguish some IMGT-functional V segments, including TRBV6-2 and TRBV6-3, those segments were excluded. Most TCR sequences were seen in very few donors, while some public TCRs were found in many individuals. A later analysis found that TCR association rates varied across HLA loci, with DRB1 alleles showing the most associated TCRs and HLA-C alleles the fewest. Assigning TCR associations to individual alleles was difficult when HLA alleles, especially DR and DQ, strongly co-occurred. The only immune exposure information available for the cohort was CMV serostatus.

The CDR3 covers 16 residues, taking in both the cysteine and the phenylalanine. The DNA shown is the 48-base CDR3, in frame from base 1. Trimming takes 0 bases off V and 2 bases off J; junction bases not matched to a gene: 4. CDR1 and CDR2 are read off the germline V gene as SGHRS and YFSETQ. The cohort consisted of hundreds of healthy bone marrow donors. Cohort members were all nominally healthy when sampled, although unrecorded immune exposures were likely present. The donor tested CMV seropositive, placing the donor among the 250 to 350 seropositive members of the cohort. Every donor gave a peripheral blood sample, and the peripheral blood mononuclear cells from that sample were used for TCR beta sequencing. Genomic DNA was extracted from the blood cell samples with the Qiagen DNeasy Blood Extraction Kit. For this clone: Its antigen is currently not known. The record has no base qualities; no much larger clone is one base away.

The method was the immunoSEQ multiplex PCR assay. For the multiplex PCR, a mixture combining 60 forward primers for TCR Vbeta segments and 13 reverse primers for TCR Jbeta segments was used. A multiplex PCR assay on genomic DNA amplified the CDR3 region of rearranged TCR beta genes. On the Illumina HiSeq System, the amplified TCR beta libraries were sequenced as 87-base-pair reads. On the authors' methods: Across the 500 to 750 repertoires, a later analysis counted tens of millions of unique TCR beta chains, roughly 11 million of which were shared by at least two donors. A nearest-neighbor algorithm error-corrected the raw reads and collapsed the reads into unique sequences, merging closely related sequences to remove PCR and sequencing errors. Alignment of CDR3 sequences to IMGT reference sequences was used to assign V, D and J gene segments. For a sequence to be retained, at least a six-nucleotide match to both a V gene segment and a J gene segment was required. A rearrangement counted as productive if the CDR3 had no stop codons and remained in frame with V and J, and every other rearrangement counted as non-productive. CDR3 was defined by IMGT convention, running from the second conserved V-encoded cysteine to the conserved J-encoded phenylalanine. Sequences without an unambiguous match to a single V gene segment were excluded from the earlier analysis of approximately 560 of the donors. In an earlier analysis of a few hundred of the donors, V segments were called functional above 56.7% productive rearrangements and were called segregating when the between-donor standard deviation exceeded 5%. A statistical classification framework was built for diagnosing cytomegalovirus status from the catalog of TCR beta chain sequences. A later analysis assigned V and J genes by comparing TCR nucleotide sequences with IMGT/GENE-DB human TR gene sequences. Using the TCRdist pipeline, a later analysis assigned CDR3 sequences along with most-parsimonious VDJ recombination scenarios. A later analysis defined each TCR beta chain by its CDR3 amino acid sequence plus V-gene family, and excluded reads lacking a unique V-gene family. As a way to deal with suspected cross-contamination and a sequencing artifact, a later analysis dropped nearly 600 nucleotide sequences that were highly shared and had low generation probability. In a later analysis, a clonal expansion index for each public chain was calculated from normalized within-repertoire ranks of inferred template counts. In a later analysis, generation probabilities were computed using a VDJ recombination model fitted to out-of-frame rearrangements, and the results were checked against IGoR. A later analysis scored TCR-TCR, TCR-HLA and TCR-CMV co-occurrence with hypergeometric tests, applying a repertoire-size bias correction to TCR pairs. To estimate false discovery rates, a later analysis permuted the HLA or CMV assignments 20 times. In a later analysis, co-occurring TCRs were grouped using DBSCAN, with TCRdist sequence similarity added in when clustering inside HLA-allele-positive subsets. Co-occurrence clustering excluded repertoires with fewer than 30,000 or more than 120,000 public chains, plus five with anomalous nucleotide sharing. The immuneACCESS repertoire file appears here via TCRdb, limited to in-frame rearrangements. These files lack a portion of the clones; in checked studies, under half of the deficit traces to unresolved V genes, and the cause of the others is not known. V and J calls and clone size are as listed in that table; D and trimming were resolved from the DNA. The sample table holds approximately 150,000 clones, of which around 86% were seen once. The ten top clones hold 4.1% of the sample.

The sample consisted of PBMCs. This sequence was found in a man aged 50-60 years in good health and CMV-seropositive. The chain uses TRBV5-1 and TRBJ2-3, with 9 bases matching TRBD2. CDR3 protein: CASSLEASGVTDTQYF. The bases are TGCGCCAGCAGCTTGGAGGCTAGCGGGGTCACAGATACGCAGTATTTT.